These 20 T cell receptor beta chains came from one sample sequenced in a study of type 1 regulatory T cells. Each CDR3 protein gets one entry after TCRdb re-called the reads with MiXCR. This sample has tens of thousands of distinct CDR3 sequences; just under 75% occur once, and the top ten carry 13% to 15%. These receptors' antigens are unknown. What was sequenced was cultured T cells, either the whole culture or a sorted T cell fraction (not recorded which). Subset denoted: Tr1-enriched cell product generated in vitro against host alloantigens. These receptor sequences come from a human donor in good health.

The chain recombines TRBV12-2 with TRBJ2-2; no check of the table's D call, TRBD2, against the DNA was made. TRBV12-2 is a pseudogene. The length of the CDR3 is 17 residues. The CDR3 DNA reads TGTGCAAGTCGCTTAGAACTAGCGGGGGCCATCACCGGGGAGCTGTTTTTT. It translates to CASRLELAGAITGELFF.

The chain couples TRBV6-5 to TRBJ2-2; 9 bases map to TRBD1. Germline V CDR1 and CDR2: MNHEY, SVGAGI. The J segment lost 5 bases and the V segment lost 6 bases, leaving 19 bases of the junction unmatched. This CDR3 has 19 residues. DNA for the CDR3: TGTGCCAGCAGACGCTCTCCTTTCCCGGGACAGGGAGGGACCGGGGAGCTGTTTTTT. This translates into CASRRSPFPGQGGTGELFF.

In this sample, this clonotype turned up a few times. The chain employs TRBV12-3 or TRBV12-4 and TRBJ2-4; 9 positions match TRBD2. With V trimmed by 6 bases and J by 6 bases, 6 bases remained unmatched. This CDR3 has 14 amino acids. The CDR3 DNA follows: TGTGCCAGCAGCCTGCGGGGGGGCCTAAACATTCAGTACTTC. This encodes CASSLRGGLNIQYF.

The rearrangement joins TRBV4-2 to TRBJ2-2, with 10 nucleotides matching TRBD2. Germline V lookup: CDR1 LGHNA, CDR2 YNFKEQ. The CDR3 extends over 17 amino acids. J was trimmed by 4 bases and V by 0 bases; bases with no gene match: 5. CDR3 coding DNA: TGTGCCAGCAGCCAAGAGGTACTAGCGGGGCGCACCGGGGAGCTGTTTTTT. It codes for CASSQEVLAGRTGELFF.

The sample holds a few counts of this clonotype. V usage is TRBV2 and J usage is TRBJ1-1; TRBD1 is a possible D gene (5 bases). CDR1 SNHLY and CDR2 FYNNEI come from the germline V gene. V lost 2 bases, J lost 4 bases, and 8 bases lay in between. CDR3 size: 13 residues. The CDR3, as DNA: TGTGCCAGCAGTGAACAGGGTTTCACTGAAGCTTTCTTT. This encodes CASSEQGFTEAFF.

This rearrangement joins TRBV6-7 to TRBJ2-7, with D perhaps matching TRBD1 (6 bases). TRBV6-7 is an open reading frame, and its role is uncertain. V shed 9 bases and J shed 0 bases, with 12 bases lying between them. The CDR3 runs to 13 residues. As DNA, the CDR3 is TGTGCCAGACAGGGCCCTCCCTCCTACGAGCAGTACTTC. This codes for CARQGPPSYEQYF.

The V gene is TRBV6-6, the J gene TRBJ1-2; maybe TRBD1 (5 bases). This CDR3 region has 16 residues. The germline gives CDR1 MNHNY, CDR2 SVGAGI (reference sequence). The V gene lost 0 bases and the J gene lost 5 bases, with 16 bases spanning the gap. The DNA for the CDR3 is TGTGCCAGCAGTTACTCTGTTCAGGGTCTGGGGTATGGCTACACCTTC. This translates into CASSYSVQGLGYGYTF.

CDR3 nucleotides: TGTGCCAGCAGCTTATACGCAGATACGCAGTATTTT. Translated, it gives CASSLYADTQYF. The gene calls are TRBV7-2 and TRBJ2-3; D remains unclear. The CDR3 loop spans 12 amino acids. The V end lost 2 bases, the J end lost 4 bases, and 4 bases lay between the germline ends. Germline V gene sequence: CDR1 SGHTA, CDR2 FQGNSA.

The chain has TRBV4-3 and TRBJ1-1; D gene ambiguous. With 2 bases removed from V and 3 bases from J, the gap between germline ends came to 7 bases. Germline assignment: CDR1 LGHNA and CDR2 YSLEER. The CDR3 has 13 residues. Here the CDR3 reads CASSQLIDTEAFF. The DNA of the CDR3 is TGCGCCAGCAGCCAATTAATCGACACTGAAGCTTTCTTT.

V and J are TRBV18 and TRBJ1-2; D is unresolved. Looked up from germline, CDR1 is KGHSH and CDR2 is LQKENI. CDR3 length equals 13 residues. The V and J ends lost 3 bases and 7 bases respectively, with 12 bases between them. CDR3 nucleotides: TGTGCCAGCTCACCCGGGCAGCAAGCTGGCTACACCTTC. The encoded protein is CASSPGQQAGYTF.

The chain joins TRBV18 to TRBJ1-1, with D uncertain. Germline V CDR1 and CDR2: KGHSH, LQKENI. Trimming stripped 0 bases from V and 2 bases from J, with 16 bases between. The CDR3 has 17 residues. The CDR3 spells CASSPPASLPGNTEAFF. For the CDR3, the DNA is TGTGCCAGCTCACCACCCGCCAGTTTGCCCGGAAACACTGAAGCTTTCTTT.

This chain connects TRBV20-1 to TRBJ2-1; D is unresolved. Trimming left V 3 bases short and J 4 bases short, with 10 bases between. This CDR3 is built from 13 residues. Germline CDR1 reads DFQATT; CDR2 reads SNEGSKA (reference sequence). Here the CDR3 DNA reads TGCAGTGCTAGTGGGAATTTTTACAATGAGCAGTTCTTC. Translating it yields CSASGNFYNEQFF.

DNA for the CDR3: TGCAGTGCTAGTAAAAGCAATCAGCCCCAGCATTTT. This sequence encodes CSASKSNQPQHF. The genes are TRBV20-1 and TRBJ1-5; D is unresolved. The CDR3 length is 12 residues. Trimming shortened V by 3 bases and J by 1 base, and 4 bases separated the two germline ends. CDR1 is DFQATT and CDR2 is SNEGSKA in the germline V gene (reference sequence).

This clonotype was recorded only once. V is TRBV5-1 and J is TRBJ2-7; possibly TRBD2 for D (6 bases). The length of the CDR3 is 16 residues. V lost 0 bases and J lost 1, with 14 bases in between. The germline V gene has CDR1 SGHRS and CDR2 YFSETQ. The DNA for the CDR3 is TGCGCCAGCAGCTTGGAAATCAGCGGGTGGTCCTACGAGCAGTACTTC. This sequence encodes CASSLEISGWSYEQYF.

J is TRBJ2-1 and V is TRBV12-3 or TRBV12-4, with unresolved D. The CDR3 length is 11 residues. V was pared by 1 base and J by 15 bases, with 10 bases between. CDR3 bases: TGTGCCAGCAGTTTAGGTCTCGGAAGGTTCTTC. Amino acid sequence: CASSLGLGRFF.

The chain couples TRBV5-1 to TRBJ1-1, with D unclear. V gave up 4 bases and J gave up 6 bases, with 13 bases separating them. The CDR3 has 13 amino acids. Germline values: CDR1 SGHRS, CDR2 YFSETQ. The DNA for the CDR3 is TGCGCCAGCAGCCCCGCGGGAGCCCCTGAAGCTTTCTTT. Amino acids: CASSPAGAPEAFF.

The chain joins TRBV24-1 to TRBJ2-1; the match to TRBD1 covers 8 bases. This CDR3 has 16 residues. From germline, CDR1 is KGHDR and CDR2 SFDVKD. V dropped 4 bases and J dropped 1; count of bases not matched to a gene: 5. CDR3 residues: CATSDGQGLSYNEQFF. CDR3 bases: TGTGCCACCAGTGACGGACAGGGACTTTCCTACAATGAGCAGTTCTTC.

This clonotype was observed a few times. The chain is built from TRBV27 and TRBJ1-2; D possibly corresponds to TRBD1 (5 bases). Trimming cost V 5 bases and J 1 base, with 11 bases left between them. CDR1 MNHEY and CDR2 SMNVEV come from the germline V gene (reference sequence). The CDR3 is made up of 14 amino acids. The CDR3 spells CASSPGRNNYGYTF. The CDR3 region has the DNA TGTGCCAGCAGTCCGGGACGCAATAACTATGGCTACACCTTC.

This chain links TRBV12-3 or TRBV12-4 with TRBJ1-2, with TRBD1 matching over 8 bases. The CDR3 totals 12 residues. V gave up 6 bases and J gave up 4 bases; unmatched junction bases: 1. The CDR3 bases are TGTGCCAGCAGAACAGGGGGCTATGGCTACACCTTC. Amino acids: CASRTGGYGYTF.

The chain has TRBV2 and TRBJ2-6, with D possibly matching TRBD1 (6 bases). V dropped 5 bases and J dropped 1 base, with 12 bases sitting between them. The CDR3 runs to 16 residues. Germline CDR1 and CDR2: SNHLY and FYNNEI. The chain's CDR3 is CASSTDRPSGANVLTF. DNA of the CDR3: TGTGCCAGCAGTACGGACAGACCTTCTGGGGCCAACGTCCTGACTTTC.